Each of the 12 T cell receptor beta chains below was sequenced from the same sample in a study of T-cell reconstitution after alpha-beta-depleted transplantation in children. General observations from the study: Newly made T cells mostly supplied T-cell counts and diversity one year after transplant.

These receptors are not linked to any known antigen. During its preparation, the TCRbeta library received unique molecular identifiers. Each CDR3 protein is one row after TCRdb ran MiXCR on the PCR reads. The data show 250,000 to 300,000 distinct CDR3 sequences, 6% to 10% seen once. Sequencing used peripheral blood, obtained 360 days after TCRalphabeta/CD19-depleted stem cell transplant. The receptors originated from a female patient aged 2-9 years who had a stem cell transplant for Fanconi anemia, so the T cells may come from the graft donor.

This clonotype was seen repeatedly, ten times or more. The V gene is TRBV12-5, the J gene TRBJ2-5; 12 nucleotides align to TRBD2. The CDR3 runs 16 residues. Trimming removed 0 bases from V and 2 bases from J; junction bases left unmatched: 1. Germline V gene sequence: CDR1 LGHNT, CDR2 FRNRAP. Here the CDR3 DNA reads TGTGCTAGTGGTTTGGTAACTAGCGGGAGGCAAGAGACCCAGTACTTC. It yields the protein CASGLVTSGRQETQYF.

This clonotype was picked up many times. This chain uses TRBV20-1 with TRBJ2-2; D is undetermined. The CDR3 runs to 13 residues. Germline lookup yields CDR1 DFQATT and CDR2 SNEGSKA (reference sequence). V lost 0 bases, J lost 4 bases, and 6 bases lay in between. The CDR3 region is CSARELITGELFF. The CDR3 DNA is TGCAGTGCTAGAGAACTAATCACCGGGGAGCTGTTTTTT.

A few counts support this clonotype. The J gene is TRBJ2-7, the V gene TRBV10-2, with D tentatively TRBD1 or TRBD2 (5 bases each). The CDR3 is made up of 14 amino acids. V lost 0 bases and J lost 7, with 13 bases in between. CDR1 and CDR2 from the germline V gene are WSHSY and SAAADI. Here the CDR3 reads CASSESRGKWEQYF. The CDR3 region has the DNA TGCGCCAGCAGTGAGTCGAGGGGAAAGTGGGAGCAGTACTTC.

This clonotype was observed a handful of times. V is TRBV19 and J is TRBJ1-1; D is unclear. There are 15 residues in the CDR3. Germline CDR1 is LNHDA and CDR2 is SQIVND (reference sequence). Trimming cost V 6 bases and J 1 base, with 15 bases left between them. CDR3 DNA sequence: TGTGCCAGTAGCCAATGGTTACACACGAACACTGAAGCTTTCTTT. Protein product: CASSQWLHTNTEAFF.

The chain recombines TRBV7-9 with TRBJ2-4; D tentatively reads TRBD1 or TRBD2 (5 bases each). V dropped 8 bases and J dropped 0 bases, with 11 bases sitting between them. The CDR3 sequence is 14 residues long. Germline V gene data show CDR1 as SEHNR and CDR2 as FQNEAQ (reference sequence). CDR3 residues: CASGAGKAKNIQYF. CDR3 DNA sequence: TGTGCCAGCGGGGCGGGTAAAGCCAAAAACATTCAGTACTTC.

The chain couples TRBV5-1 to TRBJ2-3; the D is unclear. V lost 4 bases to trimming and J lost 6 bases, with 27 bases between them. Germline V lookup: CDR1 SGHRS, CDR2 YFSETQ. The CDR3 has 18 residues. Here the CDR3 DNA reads TGCGCCAGCAGCCCCGTTATGTCGTATAGTCCCCACACGGATACGCAGTATTTT. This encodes CASSPVMSYSPHTDTQYF.

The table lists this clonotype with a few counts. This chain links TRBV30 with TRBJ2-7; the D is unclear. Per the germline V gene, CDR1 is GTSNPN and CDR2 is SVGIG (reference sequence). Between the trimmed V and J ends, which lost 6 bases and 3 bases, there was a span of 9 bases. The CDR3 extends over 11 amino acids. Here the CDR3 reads CACEIYYEQYF. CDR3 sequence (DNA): TGTGCCTGTGAGATTTACTACGAGCAGTACTTC.

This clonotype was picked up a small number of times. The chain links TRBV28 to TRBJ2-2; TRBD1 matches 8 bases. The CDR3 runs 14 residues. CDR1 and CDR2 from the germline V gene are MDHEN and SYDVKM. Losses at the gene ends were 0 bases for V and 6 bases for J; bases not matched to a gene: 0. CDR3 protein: CASSLWTGAGELFF. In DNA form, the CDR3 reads TGTGCCAGCAGTTTATGGACAGGGGCCGGGGAGCTGTTTTTT.

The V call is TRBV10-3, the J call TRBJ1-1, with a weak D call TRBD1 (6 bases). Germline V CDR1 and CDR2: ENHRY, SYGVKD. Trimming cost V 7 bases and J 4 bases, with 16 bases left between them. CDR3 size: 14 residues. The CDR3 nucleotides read TGTGCCATCATGTCAGGAGGGGGAAGCACTGAAGCTTTCTTT. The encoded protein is CAIMSGGGSTEAFF.

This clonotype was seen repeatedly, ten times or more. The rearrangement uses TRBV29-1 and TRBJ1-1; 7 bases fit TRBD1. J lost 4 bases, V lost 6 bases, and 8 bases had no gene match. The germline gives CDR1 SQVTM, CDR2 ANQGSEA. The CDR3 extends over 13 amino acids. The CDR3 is CSVNRGVGTEAFF. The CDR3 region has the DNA TGCAGCGTAAACAGGGGTGTGGGCACTGAAGCTTTCTTT.

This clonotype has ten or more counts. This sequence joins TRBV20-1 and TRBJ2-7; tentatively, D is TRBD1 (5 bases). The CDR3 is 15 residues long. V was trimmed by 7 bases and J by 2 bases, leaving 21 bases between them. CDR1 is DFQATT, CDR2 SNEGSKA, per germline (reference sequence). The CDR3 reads CSGSPARVGAYEQYF. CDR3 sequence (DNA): TGCAGTGGGTCCCCAGCCCGGGTAGGGGCCTACGAGCAGTACTTC.

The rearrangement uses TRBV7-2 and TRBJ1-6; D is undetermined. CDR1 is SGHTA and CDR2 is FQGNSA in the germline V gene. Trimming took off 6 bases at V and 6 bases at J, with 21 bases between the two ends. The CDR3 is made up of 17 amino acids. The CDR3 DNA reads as TGTGCCAGCAGAGCCGCCGAGGTGGGAGTGCGTAATTCACCCCTCCACTTT. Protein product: CASRAAEVGVRNSPLHF.